This TCR beta chain was sequenced for a study of blood T cell repertoires in COVID-19 (TCRdb year 2020). Turning to the overall study: Samples from collaborators originated in the United States, Italy and Spain and spanned both the acute and convalescent phases of COVID-19. Deeply sampled blood TCRbeta repertoires from subjects exposed to, actively infected with, or recovered from COVID-19 were included in the dataset. The prospective study material was composed of cDNA or gDNA derived from T cells, B-cell-depleted T cells, or PBMCs. Where HLA class I and class II types were available, the types were taken from metadata supplied by the sample provider, not from assay-based typing. A de-identified subject ID, COVID-19 status, age in years and sex were almost always included in the sample metadata. The repertoires were made available in a free public database intended to serve as a resource for research on the immune response to SARS-CoV-2. The samples were drawn from two sources: the first 160 participants of the ongoing ImmuneRACE study, and approximately 1,300 subjects contributed by 6 global collaborators.

In the prospective study, participants were roughly 18 to 89 years old, resided in under 30 geographic areas of the United States, and were enrolled through a virtual design. To assign participants to cohorts, the prospective study relied on clinical history that participants themselves reported in a screening survey and a study questionnaire. For ImmuneRACE Cohort 3, a participant was defined as recovered based on two consecutive negative NP/OP PCR tests, clearance by a healthcare professional, or resolution of symptoms. In the prospective study, mobile phlebotomists collected whole blood, serum and a nasopharyngeal or oropharyngeal swab from each participant. Participants in the prospective study had the option to provide additional blood draws and questionnaires over an approximately two-month period. Before DNA extraction, blood samples from the prospective study were shipped at room temperature or frozen.

For CDR1 and CDR2, the germline V gene lists MNHEY and SVGEGT. The trim is 2 bases for V and 8 bases for J, with a gap of 7 bases between the germline ends. From the cysteine up to the phenylalanine, the CDR3 has a length of 12 residues. Only the CDR3 region is kept as DNA, spanning 36 bases read in frame from base 1. For this clone: Its specific antigen is unknown. Within one base of it there is no much larger clone, and no base qualities were kept.

What the research found in general, with its limitations: The amount of clinical and demographic metadata varied by source and participant and was provided uncurated.

TCRbeta CDR3 regions were amplified from genomic DNA by means of the immunoSEQ Assay, a bias-controlled multiplex PCR. The authors' analysis ran thus. The number of nucleated cells in each sample was estimated from the amplification of reference gene primers within the assay. To quantify the absolute abundance of each unique TCRbeta CDR3 rearrangement, sequence reads were collapsed and filtered. Productive Simpson clonality was computed per sample as the square root of Simpson's diversity index over productive rearrangements. In its TCRdb copy, this immuneACCESS table keeps in-frame sequences only and misses some clones. Where compared with another copy, unresolved V genes explain less than half of these, and the others have no known cause. V, J and clone size were drawn from that table, and D and trimming were deduced from the DNA. The sample profile shows approximately 330,000 clones; 85% to 90% of them were found once. The top ten clones comprise almost 9.5% of the sample.

The source is a woman between 25 and 40 years old who had recovered from COVID-19. The V gene is TRBV6-2 or TRBV6-3 and the J gene is TRBJ2-1; no confident D gene assignment can be made. Sequencing input: PBMCs or T cells enriched from blood (not recorded which). The CDR3 region reads CASSYSPYEQFF. The DNA sequence is as follows: TGTGCCAGCAGTTACAGCCCGTATGAGCAGTTCTTC.